These T cell receptor beta chains were read from a single sample in a study of T cell clones after liver transplantation. Profiled with immunoSEQ multiplex PCR; TCRdb holds only in-frame clones, not every one. The profile shows tens of thousands of clones, 70% to 75% of them singletons. Sequenced material: CD4+ T cells from blood, taken before liver transplant. All receptors derive from a human donor who received a liver transplant. Each CDR3 is given without its conserved first and last residue. D genes are given only for firm matches. A clone size is listed for some rows: how often the clone was seen (once, few, many), or a class if it is expanded.

d_call j_call clone_size v_call cdr3_aa
- TRBJ2-3 - TRBV5-6 ASSGDSTDTQY
- TRBJ1-5 - TRBV2 ASSQGFRSNQPQH
TRBD1 TRBJ2-1 - TRBV19 ATAMDRINEQF
TRBD1 TRBJ1-2 - TRBV15 ATSRDLGQGYGYT
- TRBJ2-7 - TRBV5-4 ASSPRPGRGPSYEQY
TRBD1 TRBJ2-3 - TRBV29-1 SVRQGIDTQY
TRBD1 TRBJ1-3 - TRBV6-1 ASSGTAITGNTIY
- TRBJ1-2 - TRBV2 ASSENDAVYGYT
TRBD2 TRBJ2-1 once TRBV19 ASSERGGTEEQF
- TRBJ2-5 - TRBV25-1 ASSWGTGQETQY
- TRBJ2-7 once TRBV27 ASSFAGQSAYEQY
- TRBJ1-6 - TRBV5-6 ASSWGGESSPLH
TRBD1 TRBJ1-4 - TRBV23-1 ASSLGPGQGFEKLF
TRBD1 TRBJ2-1 few TRBV7-4 ASSLRQGGIYNEQF
TRBD1 TRBJ1-2 - TRBV5-1 ASSPGQGYGYT
- TRBJ1-6 - TRBV6-1 ASSETQGSNSPLH
- TRBJ2-7 many TRBV28 ASSSPRALPYEQY
- TRBJ2-7 - TRBV10-2 ASSDPRRGRPQY
- TRBJ1-5 - TRBV5-5 ASSLRGSNQPQH
- TRBJ2-5 - TRBV18 ASSPGVTETQY
- TRBJ1-4 - TRBV14 ASSQERQNNEKLF
- TRBJ1-5 - TRBV18 ASSPRQTTEQPQH
- TRBJ1-5 once TRBV5-8 ASSNPLGSHQPQH
TRBD1 TRBJ2-7 many TRBV6-1 ASSAVQGVSYEQY
- TRBJ2-4 many TRBV11-1 ASSPVEAKNIQY
- TRBJ1-3 - TRBV2 ASHYGGGSGNTIY
- TRBJ1-1 - TRBV15 ATSRAKAGANTEAF
- TRBJ2-3 - TRBV7-2 ASSRIRGDTDTQY
- TRBJ2-7 - TRBV19 ASSIVKAGLYEQY
TRBD1 TRBJ1-1 once TRBV6-6 ASSAGTGEGNTEAF
- TRBJ1-4 - TRBV6-1 ASSPRQSEKLF
TRBD1 TRBJ1-1 - TRBV7-3 ASSSSGGTEAF
TRBD1 TRBJ2-3 - TRBV19 ASSRGRTGDKDTQY
- TRBJ1-2 - TRBV2 ASKAGNYGYT
- TRBJ1-6 - TRBV6-6 ASSYSFGDSPLH
- TRBJ2-7 - TRBV5-6 ASSTGSHYEQY
- TRBJ1-1 - TRBV9 ASSVGTGTEAF
- TRBJ1-1 - TRBV28 ANAKAGANTEAF
TRBD1 TRBJ1-1 - TRBV10-3 AINPTGIGTEAF
TRBD1 TRBJ1-1 few TRBV18 ASSRGGQGNTEAF
TRBD1 TRBJ1-1 - TRBV6-1 AMRTGGYTEAF
TRBD1 TRBJ1-2 - TRBV6-5 ATRQGGYT
- TRBJ1-2 - TRBV14 ASSQDQNYGYT
- TRBJ1-4 - TRBV7-9 ASSLGHVNEKLF
TRBD1 TRBJ2-1 - TRBV5-4 ASSRGQGASYNEQF
TRBD1 TRBJ1-1 once TRBV27 ASSTYRTGENTEAF
- TRBJ2-3 once TRBV4-1 ASSQDGGLRSGTQY
TRBD2 TRBJ2-5 few TRBV5-1 ASSSLAGEGETQY
- TRBJ1-5 many TRBV19 ASTLKGVGQPQH
TRBD2 TRBJ2-1 - TRBV29-1 SVPRTSGGANEQF
- TRBJ2-3 - TRBV18 ASSLDRATDTQY
- TRBJ2-6 few TRBV7-8 ASSPLTSGANVLT
- TRBJ1-6 - TRBV6-1 ASSSYNSPLH
TRBD2 TRBJ2-7 - TRBV2 ASRLGRESYEQY
TRBD1 TRBJ1-1 - TRBV5-1 ASSLTGRAF